This is a list of T cell receptor beta chains from one sample in a study of T-cell reconstitution after alpha-beta-depleted transplantation in children. Each CDR3 protein is one row after TCRdb ran MiXCR on the PCR reads. The sample shows around 87,000 distinct CDR3 sequences, roughly 8.4% of them seen only once. This sample comprised PBMCs from the stem cell graft donor, obtained from the stem cell graft. The receptors originated from a human donor who donated a stem cell graft to a child with congenital amegakaryocytic thrombocytopenia. Each CDR3 is given with its conserved first and last residue. The D gene is left open where the match is weak.

TRBD1	TRBV25-1	TRBJ2-7	CASTYGTGFCEQYF
TRBD2	TRBV20-1	TRBJ2-2	CSAQAGSARGANTGELFF
-	TRBV29-1	TRBJ2-1	CSVESSGNEQFF
TRBD1	TRBV6-2/TRBV6-3	TRBJ2-6	CASSPTGADGANVLTF
TRBD2	TRBV5-1	TRBJ2-1	CASSLRTSGYNEQFF
-	TRBV30	TRBJ2-3	CAWCRGDPTDTQYF
-	TRBV12-3/TRBV12-4	TRBJ2-5	CASSFSVEQETQYF
TRBD2	TRBV7-9	TRBJ2-1	CASSFGTSGDEQFF
-	TRBV3-1	TRBJ1-1	CASCHGSMNTEAFF
-	TRBV20-1	TRBJ2-3	CSARERASTDTQYF
-	TRBV5-6	TRBJ1-2	CASSPDPNQDGYTF
-	TRBV6-5	TRBJ2-7	CASGSLGLYEQYF
TRBD1	TRBV5-1	TRBJ2-3	CASSHDRAEVDTQYF
TRBD2	TRBV12-3/TRBV12-4	TRBJ2-3	CASTPFGTSGTDTQYF
-	TRBV5-1	TRBJ1-2	CASSFRPSANGYTF
TRBD1	TRBV6-1	TRBJ1-5	CASSGTGEGGQPQHF
TRBD1	TRBV20-1	TRBJ1-1	CSALGGQGGTEAFF
-	TRBV28	TRBJ2-5	CASSQSRRGRETQYF
TRBD2	TRBV5-5	TRBJ2-1	CASSLRLAPRDEQFF
TRBD2	TRBV4-1	TRBJ2-1	CASSVFRLAGGRNEQFF
-	TRBV12-3/TRBV12-4	TRBJ1-2	CASSLLGANYGYTF
-	TRBV18	TRBJ2-6	CASSPGRLGANVLTF
-	TRBV5-1	TRBJ2-7	CASSLSPPDEQYF
TRBD2	TRBV20-1	TRBJ2-2	CSASSGRATGELFF
-	TRBV9	TRBJ2-1	CASSVSISVTSNEQFF
-	TRBV5-1	TRBJ2-1	CASEGLQSDEQFF
-	TRBV7-6	TRBJ2-2	CASSLPPGDTGELFF
-	TRBV29-1	TRBJ2-5	CSVGFRLSLKTQYF
TRBD1	TRBV4-2	TRBJ2-5	CASSQVDRDETQYF
TRBD1	TRBV29-1	TRBJ2-5	CSLQGSQETQYF
-	TRBV25-1	TRBJ2-1	CASSKGGEWHNEQFF
TRBD2	TRBV5-5	TRBJ2-1	CASSPLAGAYNEQFF
-	TRBV12-3/TRBV12-4	TRBJ2-3	CASKEWGTDTQYF
-	TRBV29-1	TRBJ2-3	CSVEDVGGSGYF
TRBD1	TRBV20-1	TRBJ1-4	CSATRGKQGIEKLFF
TRBD2	TRBV18	TRBJ2-7	CASSPQPAGDSYEQYF
-	TRBV5-1	TRBJ1-1	CASSLVWENTEAFF
-	TRBV20-1	TRBJ2-7	CSARDPAGSRGEQYF
-	TRBV12-3/TRBV12-4	TRBJ2-1	CASSLNYRQFF
-	TRBV7-2	TRBJ2-2	CASSLVQNTGELFF
-	TRBV20-1	TRBJ2-2	CSAPQSGLPGELFF
TRBD1	TRBV27	TRBJ2-1	CASTRDRVLNEQFF
-	TRBV6-2/TRBV6-3	TRBJ1-1	CASSPGRWNTEAFF
-	TRBV7-9	TRBJ2-3	CASSLLSTDTQYF